The 10 T cell receptor beta chains listed next were all sequenced from one sample in a study of cytomegalovirus exposure and HLA in healthy donors (TCRdb year 2017). Library creation used the immunoSEQ multiplex PCR assay. A mixture of 60 forward primers for TCR Vbeta segments and 13 reverse primers for TCR Jbeta segments was used in the multiplex PCR. In its TCRdb copy, this immuneACCESS table keeps in-frame sequences only and misses some clones. Where compared with another copy, unresolved V genes explain less than half of these, and the others have no known cause. In this sample the table shows 150,000 to 200,000 clones, 78% of which occur a single time. The ten top clones hold around 1.4% of the sample. Sequencing used PBMCs. These receptors were obtained from a male donor in good health and CMV-seronegative.

The chain links TRBV7-9 to TRBJ2-1; the D gene is possibly TRBD2 (5 bases). Trimming removed 2 bases from V and 10 bases from J, with 9 bases in between. The CDR3 is 12 residues long. CDR1 is SEHNR, CDR2 FQNEAQ, per germline (reference sequence). This chain's CDR3 is CASSLITGEQFF. CDR3 DNA sequence: TGTGCCAGCAGCTTAATTACGGGGGAGCAGTTCTTC.

The rearrangement uses TRBV19 and TRBJ2-2; possibly TRBD2 for D (6 bases). Trimming took 3 bases from V and 6 from J, leaving 8 bases between them. The CDR3 totals 13 residues. Germline V gene lookup returns CDR1 LNHDA and CDR2 SQIVND (reference sequence). The CDR3 coding sequence is TGTGCCAGTAGTATCGGGGGTCCCGGGGAGCTGTTTTTT. Amino acid sequence: CASSIGGPGELFF.

Concerning this clone: The sample has other DNA sequences that encode this CDR3 too. The chain couples TRBV7-2 to TRBJ2-7; 9 bases align to TRBD1. Germline CDR1 is SGHTA and CDR2 is FQGNSA. With V trimmed by 1 base and J by 4 bases, 2 bases remained unmatched. The CDR3 totals 14 residues. The CDR3 DNA reads TGTGCCAGCAGCTTAGGTGGACAGGGGTACGAGCAGTACTTC. This sequence encodes CASSLGGQGYEQYF.

The chain recombines TRBV27 with TRBJ2-1; TRBD2 matches at 9 bases. The V and J ends lost 3 bases and 8 bases, in that order; junction bases with no gene match: 5. The CDR3 is made up of 14 amino acids. Germline loops: CDR1 MNHEY, CDR2 SMNVEV (reference sequence). In DNA form, the CDR3 reads TGTGCCAGCAGTTTCAGCGGGAGGAATGATGAGCAGTTCTTC. Translating gives CASSFSGRNDEQFF.

The V call is TRBV18, the J call TRBJ1-4; D remains ambiguous. This CDR3 is built from 15 residues. The V gene's germline CDR1 is KGHSH and CDR2 LQKENI. Trimming removed 1 base from V and 3 bases from J, with 9 bases in between. Written as DNA, the CDR3 is TGTGCCAGCTCACCACTCCAGGCGCCTAATGAAAAACTGTTTTTT. As protein: CASSPLQAPNEKLFF.

This clone has just a few counts. The rearrangement links TRBV27 to TRBJ2-3; 9 bases agree with TRBD2. There are 15 residues in the CDR3. V lost 2 bases, J lost 4 bases, and 4 bases stayed unmatched. Germline-derived CDR1 and CDR2 are MNHEY and SMNVEV (reference sequence). CDR3 bases: TGTGCCAGCAGTTTACTAGCGGGAAAGCCAGATACGCAGTATTTT. Amino acid sequence: CASSLLAGKPDTQYF.

J is TRBJ2-1 and V is TRBV11-2; perhaps TRBD1 as D (5 bases). The CDR3 consists of 16 residues. Germline V gene sequence: CDR1 SGHAT, CDR2 FQNNGV. V lost 7 bases and J lost 0, with 16 bases in between. CDR3 coding DNA: TGTGCCAGCACCCCCTGGGGCAGCAGCTCCTACAATGAGCAGTTCTTC. It specifies CASTPWGSSSYNEQFF. The variable domain in full, with the rest retrieved from reference TRBV11-2 and TRBJ2-1, is EAGVAQSPRYKIIEKRQSVAFWCNPISGHATLYWYQQILGQGPKLLIQFQNNGVVDDSQLPKDRFSAERLKGVDSTLKIQPAKLEDSAVYLCASTPWGSSSYNEQFFGPGTRLTVL.

The V and J genes are TRBV9 and TRBJ2-3, with 11 bases that match TRBD2. This CDR3 is 16 amino acids long. Germline CDR1 reads SGDLS; CDR2 reads YYNGEE. V shed 2 bases and J 1 base; nucleotides not matched to a gene: 3. CDR3 nucleotide sequence: TGTGCCAGCAGCGTTCGTAGCGGGGGGGGCACAGATACGCAGTATTTT. Translated, it gives CASSVRSGGGTDTQYF.

The chain has TRBV5-1 and TRBJ2-1; D possibly corresponds to TRBD2 (7 bases). CDR3 length: 13 residues. Germline V CDR1 and CDR2: SGHRS, YFSETQ. V shed 2 bases and J shed 10 bases, with 13 bases lying between them. The CDR3 is CASSFDGGREQFF. CDR3 coding DNA: TGCGCCAGCAGCTTCGACGGGGGGCGCGAGCAGTTCTTC.

The chain joins TRBV7-2 to TRBJ2-4; 7 nucleotides match TRBD1. CDR1 SGHTA and CDR2 FQGNSA come from the germline V gene. This CDR3 region has 16 residues. After removal of 5 bases from V and 1 base from J, the junction contained 8 bases not matched to a gene. The CDR3 DNA sequence: TGTGCCAGCAGCCCCCAGGGGGTAGGGGCCAAAAACATTCAGTACTTC. Protein product: CASSPQGVGAKNIQYF.